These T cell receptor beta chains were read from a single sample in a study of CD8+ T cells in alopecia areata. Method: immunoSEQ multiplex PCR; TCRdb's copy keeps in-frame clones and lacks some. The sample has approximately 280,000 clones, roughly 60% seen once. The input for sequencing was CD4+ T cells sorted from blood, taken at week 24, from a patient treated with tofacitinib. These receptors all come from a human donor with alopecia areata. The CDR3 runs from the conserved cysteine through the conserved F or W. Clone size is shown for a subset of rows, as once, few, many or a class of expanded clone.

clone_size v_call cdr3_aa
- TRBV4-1 CASSQDALAGGTPGNEQFF
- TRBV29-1 CSVEVTQETQYF
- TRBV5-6 CASSTFYEQFF
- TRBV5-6 CASSLRYAYEQYF
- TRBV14 CASSQLQGAFSPLHF
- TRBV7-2 CASSSGTGTETQYF
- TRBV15 CATSRNNDLNTEAFF
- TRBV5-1 CASREGPESNQPQHF
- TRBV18 CASSPGGTGGGYTF
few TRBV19 CASSQNRNSPLHF
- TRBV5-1 CASSLLMGGTDTQYF
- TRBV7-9 CASSFSRTVDSPLHF
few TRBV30 CAWSVGPLEAFF
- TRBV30 CAWSRGADSSGNTIYF
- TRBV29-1 CSVERRQRGTYSNQPQHF
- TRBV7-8 CASSLTRDQQFF
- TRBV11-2 CASSPRLQGEPRREAFF
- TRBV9 CASSVGVAQPQHF
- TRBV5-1 CASNNAPGQGVNEQYF
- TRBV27 CASRTTGAPDPYEQYF
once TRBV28 CASSTETGINGYTF
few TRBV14 CASSQENEQFF
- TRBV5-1 CASSLEPRSSYNEQFF
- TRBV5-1 CASSFERGYGYTF
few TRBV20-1 CSARYNQPQHF
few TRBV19 CASSVGGGNTEAFF
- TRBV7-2 CASSHAGTGVEQYF
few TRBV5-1 CASSPGTGNQPQHF
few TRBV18 CASSPRTASTDTQYF
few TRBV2 CASRRDRDQPQHF
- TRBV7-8 CASSPQASYGYTF
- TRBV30 CAWSRGQSSSGANVLTF
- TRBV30 CACTQGSGKTQYF
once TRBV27 CASSFRRDTSLGAEAFF
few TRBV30 CAWSVRDRKQFF
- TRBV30 CAWSTGAVTEAFF
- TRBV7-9 CASSRDPGDSPLHF
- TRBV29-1 CSVHGSRRDEQFF
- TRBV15 CATSTRTGEREKLFF
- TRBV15 CATIQRGLYYEQYF
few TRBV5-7 CASSLNRDSSYEQYF
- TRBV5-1 CASSLLTGNYGYTF
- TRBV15 CATSRERGNSPLHF
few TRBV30 CAWSVQGWTGKGYTF
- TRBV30 CAWGGQNNSPLHF
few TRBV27 CASKGQGTLGYGYTF
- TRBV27 CASSRQLPSGANVLTF
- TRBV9 CASSVEERYGYTF
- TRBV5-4 CASRPETYPGDNEQFF
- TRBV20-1 CSARAGHEAFF
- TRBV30 CAWSRGQGPYEQYF
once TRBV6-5 CASSQTGGGGYTF
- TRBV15 CATSRDRQGYEQYF
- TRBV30 CAWSKGQGVYNSPLHF
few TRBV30 CAWRQRTDTEAFF
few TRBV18 CASSLSGQTHTEAFF
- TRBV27 CASSLRQGGYGYTF